The TCR beta chain described here comes from a study of STAT3 mutations in large granular lymphocyte leukemia. Study summary: More than half of T-LGLL patients received immunosuppressive therapy.

As for this clone: Its antigen remains unknown.

The table came from immunoSEQ multiplex PCR; TCRdb's copy has only in-frame clones and leaves some out. The sample has 2,000 to 3,000 clones; roughly 65% are singletons. Findings and limits, study-wide: In T-cell large granular lymphocyte leukemia, about half of patients showed multiple immunodominant subclonotypes. TCR clonotype switching after therapy occurred in about 35% of the 18 patients. Sampling intervals varied between patients and samples. In some patients, a small highly pathogenic clone possibly went undetected.

The CDR3 spans 19 residues. CDR1 is SEHNR and CDR2 is FQNEAQ in the germline V gene (reference sequence). With V trimmed by 5 bases and J by 3 bases, 19 bases remained unmatched. The sequence was collected from a woman in her fifties or sixties with T-cell large granular lymphocyte leukemia. Some clones in this sample may be carry-over from other donors' samples. The V gene is TRBV7-9, the J gene TRBJ1-3; 7 bases map to TRBD1. What was sequenced was peripheral blood mononuclear cells. The CDR3 sequence: CASSTDEDDRDVHGNTIYF. The CDR3 bases are TGTGCCAGCAGCACAGACGAAGATGACAGGGACGTTCATGGAAACACCATATATTTT.